The sequence of this T cell receptor beta chain was determined in a study of blood T cell repertoires in COVID-19. Recruits, aged 18 to 89 years, lived in 24 US areas. Cohorts were assigned according to the clinical history that participants reported. Recovered Cohort 3 donors showed two negative PCRs, clearance, or symptom resolution. Repertoires were generated with immunoSEQ multiplex PCR, while TCRdb's copy carries only in-frame clones and drops some. Found here are 190,000 or so clones, 89% of them singletons; the top ten hold about 8.8%. The receptor comes from a woman aged 18-35 years who had recovered from COVID-19. Specimen: PBMCs or T cells enriched from blood (not recorded which).

CDR3 amino acids: CASSFAGWSTNEKLFF. The CDR3 nucleotides read TGCGCCAGCAGCTTTGCAGGGTGGTCGACTAATGAAAAACTGTTTTTT. The V gene is TRBV5-1, the J gene TRBJ1-4, with D possibly TRBD1 on 5 matching bases. Germline-derived CDR1 and CDR2 are SGHRS and YFSETQ. The CDR3 length is 16 residues. With 2 bases removed from V and 2 bases from J, the gap between germline ends came to 13 bases.